This T cell receptor (beta chain) was obtained from a study of cytomegalovirus exposure and HLA in healthy donors. Overall study: Earlier work reported 100 million to 130 million unique TCR beta sequences from 150 million to 200 million T cells.

The germline gives CDR1 SGHVS, CDR2 FQNEAQ. The V end was cut by 1 base, the J end by 1 base, with 16 bases between. The CDR3 loop spans 17 amino acids. Researchers ran the PCR with 60 Vbeta and 13 Jbeta primers. Measured with immunoSEQ multiplex PCR; TCRdb has only the in-frame clones, and not every one. The sample has 150,000 or so clones; about 80% are singletons. The sequence was collected from a woman aged 45 to 65 in good health and CMV-seropositive. J is TRBJ2-5 and V is TRBV7-8, with D possibly being TRBD2 (6 bases). The material sequenced was PBMCs. The CDR3 loop is CASSLGWEVGPQETQYF. DNA of the CDR3: TGTGCCAGCAGCTTAGGATGGGAGGTGGGGCCCCAAGAGACCCAGTACTTC.